The source of this TCR beta chain is a study of cytomegalovirus exposure and HLA in healthy donors. The study, taken as a whole, reports: Reports indicate that TCR beta sequences accurately predicted the HLA-A and HLA-B alleles of most subjects. The authors listed approximately 160 TCR beta chains as cytomegalovirus-associated.

As regards this clone: The antigen is not known.

Both 60 Vbeta primers and 13 Jbeta primers went into the PCR. Profiling relied on immunoSEQ multiplex PCR, and the TCRdb table lists in-frame clones only, not all of them. With over 100,000 clones in the sample, the ten largest clones hold 6.8%. Germline V gene data show CDR1 as SGHNT and CDR2 as YYREEE (reference sequence). J gave up 2 bases and V 4 bases, and 4 bases lay outside the gene matches. The CDR3 is made up of 14 amino acids. The sequence derives from a man aged 40-49 years in good health and CMV-seropositive. Sequencing input: PBMCs. The rearrangement links TRBV5-4 to TRBJ1-2; 8 positions match TRBD1. The chain's CDR3 is CASSPDRGNYGYTF. The CDR3 nucleotides read TGTGCCAGCAGCCCAGACAGGGGAAACTATGGCTACACCTTC.